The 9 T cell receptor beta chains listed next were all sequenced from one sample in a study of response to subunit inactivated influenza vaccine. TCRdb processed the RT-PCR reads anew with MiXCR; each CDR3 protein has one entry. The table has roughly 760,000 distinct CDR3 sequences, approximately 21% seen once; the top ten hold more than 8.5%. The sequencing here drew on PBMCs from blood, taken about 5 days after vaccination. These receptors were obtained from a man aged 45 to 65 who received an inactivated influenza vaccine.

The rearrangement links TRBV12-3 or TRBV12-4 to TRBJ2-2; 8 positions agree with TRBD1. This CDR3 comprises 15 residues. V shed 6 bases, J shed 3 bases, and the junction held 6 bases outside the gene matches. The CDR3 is CASRSGGAHTGELFF. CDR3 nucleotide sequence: TGTGCCAGCAGGTCAGGGGGCGCACACACCGGGGAGCTGTTTTTT.

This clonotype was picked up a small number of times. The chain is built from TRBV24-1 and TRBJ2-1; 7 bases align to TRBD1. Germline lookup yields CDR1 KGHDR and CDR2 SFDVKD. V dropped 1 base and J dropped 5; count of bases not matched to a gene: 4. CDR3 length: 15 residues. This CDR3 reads CATSDLGTVNNEQFF. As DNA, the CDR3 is TGTGCCACCAGTGATTTAGGGACAGTGAACAATGAGCAGTTCTTC.

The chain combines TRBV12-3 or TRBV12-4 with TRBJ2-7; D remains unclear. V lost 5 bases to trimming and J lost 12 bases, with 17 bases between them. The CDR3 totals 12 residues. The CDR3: CASSAEHHRAYF. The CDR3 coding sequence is TGTGCCAGCAGTGCAGAACACCACCGAGCGTACTTC.

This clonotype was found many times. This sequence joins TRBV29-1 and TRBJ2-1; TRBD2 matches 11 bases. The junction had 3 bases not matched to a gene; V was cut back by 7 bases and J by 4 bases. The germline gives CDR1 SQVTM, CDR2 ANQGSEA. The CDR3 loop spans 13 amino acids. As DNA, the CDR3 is TGCAGCGCAAGACTAGCGGGGTACAATGAGCAGTTCTTC. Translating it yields CSARLAGYNEQFF.

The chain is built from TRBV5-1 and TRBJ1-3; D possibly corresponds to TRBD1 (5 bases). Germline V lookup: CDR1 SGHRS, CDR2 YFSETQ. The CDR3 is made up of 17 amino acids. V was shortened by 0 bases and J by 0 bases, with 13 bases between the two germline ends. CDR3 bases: TGCGCCAGCAGCTTGGAACCGGGGACCAGCTCTGGAAACACCATATATTTT. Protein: CASSLEPGTSSGNTIYF.

In DNA, the CDR3 is TGCGCCAGCAGGTCGGACAGCGGCTCCGGGGAGCTGTTTTTT. Translated, it gives CASRSDSGSGELFF. The chain combines TRBV4-1 with TRBJ2-2; possibly TRBD1 for D (6 bases). The CDR3 length is 14 residues. Germline V lookup: CDR1 MGHRA, CDR2 YSYEKL. V was shortened by 6 bases and J by 6 bases, with 14 bases between the two germline ends.

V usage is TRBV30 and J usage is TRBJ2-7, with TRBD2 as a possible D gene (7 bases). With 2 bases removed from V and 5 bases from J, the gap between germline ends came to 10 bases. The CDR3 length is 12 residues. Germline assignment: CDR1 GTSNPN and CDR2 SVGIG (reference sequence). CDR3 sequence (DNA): TGTGCCTGGAGTTCGGGGGGCCACGAGCAGTACTTC. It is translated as CAWSSGGHEQYF. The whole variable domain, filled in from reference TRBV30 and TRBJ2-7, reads SQTIHQWPATLVQPVGSPLSLECTVEGTSNPNLYWYRQAAGRGLQLLFYSVGIGQISSEVPQNLSASRPQDRQFILSSKKLLLSDSGFYLCAWSSGGHEQYFGPGTRLTVT.

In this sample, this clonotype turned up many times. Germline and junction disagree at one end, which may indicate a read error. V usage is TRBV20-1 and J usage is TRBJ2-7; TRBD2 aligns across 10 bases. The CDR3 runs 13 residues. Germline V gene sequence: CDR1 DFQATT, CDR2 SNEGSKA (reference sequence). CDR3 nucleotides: TGCAGTCCTAGCGGGAGTCCCTCCTACGAGCAGTACTTC. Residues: CSPSGSPSYEQYF.

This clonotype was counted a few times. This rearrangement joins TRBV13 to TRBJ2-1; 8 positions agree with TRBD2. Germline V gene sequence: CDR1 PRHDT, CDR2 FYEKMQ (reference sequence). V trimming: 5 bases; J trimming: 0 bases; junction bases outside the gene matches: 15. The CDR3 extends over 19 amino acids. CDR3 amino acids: CASSTTTPWAGGSYNEQFF. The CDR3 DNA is TGTGCCAGCAGCACGACCACCCCTTGGGCGGGAGGCTCCTACAATGAGCAGTTCTTC.